Detailed here is one TCR beta chain. Its antigen is currently unknown. Donors sampled were nominally healthy, though unrecorded immune exposures were likely. This sample stems from a study of cytomegalovirus exposure and HLA in healthy donors. Deletions cut 1 base from V and 4 bases from J, with 5 bases between. Germline V gene data show CDR1 as MNHEY and CDR2 as SVGAGI. CDR3 size: 13 residues. Notes on the study in general: It was reported in a later analysis that an Asian-associated ancestry cluster showed fewer N-insertions than the 666-donor mean.

The primer mix had 60 Vbeta and 13 Jbeta primers. Clones were sequenced by immunoSEQ multiplex PCR, and TCRdb holds only the in-frame ones, with some missing. In the table there are about 190,000 clones, 70% to 75% of which are singletons. The source material was PBMCs. The receptor was derived from a man aged 25-40 years in good health and CMV-seropositive. V usage is TRBV6-5 and J usage is TRBJ1-5, with D hard to call. The chain's CDR3 is CASSYWRNQPQHF. The CDR3 bases are TGTGCCAGCAGTTACTGGCGGAATCAGCCCCAGCATTTT.